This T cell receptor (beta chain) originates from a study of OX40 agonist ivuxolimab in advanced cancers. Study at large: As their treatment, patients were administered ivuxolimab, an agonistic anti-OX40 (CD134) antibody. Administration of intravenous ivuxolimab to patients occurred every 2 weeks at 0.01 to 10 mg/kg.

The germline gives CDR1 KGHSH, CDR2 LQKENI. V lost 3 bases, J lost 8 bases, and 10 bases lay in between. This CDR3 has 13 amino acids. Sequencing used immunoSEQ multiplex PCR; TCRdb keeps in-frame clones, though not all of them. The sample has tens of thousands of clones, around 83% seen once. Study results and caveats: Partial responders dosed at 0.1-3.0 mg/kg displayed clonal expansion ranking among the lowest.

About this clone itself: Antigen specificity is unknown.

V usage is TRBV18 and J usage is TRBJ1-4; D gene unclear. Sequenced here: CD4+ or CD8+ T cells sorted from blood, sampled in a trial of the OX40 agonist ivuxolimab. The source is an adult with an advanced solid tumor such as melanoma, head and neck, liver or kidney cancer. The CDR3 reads CASSPYGREKLFF. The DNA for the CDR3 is TGTGCCAGCTCACCTTACGGAAGGGAAAAACTGTTTTTT.